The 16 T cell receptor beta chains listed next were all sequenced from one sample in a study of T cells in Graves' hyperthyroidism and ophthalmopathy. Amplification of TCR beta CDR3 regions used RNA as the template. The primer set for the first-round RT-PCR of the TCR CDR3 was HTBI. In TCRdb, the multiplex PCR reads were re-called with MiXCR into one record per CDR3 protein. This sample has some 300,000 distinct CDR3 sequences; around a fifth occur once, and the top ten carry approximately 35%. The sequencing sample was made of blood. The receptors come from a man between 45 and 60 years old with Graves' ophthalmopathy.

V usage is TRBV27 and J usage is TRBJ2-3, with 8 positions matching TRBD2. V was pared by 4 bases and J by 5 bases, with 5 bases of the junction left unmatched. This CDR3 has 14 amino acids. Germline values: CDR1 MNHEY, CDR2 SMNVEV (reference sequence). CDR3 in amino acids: CASSSGLAVDTQYF. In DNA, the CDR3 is TGTGCCAGCAGTTCAGGACTAGCAGTAGATACGCAGTATTTT.

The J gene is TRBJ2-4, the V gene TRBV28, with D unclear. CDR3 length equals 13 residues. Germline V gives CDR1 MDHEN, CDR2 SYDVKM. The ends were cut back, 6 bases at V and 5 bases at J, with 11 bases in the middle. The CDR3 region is CASSTVGQNIQYF. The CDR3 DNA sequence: TGTGCCAGCAGCACAGTCGGACAAAACATTCAGTACTTC. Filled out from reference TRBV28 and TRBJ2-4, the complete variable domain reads DVKVTQSSRYLVKRTGEKVFLECVQDMDHENMFWYRQDPGLGLRLIYFSYDVKMKEKGDIPEGYSVSREKKERFSLILESASTNQTSMYLCASSTVGQNIQYFGAGTRLSVL.

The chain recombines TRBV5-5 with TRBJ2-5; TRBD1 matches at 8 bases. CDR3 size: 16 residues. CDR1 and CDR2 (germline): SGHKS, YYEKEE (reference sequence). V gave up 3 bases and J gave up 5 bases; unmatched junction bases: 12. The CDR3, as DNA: TGTGCCAGCAGCTCCCTCGGACAGGGAAGGCTGGAGACCCAGTACTTC. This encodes CASSSLGQGRLETQYF. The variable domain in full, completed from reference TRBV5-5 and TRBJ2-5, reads DAGVTQSPTHLIKTRGQQVTLRCSPISGHKSVSWYQQVLGQGPQFIFQYYEKEERGRGNFPDRFSARQFPNYSSELNVNALLLGDSALYLCASSSLGQGRLETQYFGPGTRLLVL.

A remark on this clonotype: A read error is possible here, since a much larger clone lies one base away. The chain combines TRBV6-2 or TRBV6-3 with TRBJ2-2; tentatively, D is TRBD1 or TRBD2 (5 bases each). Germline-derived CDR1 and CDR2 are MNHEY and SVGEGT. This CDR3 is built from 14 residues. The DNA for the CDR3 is TGTGCCAGCAAGGGCCCCGCGGACACCGGGAAGCTGTTTTTT. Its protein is CASKGPADTGKLFF.

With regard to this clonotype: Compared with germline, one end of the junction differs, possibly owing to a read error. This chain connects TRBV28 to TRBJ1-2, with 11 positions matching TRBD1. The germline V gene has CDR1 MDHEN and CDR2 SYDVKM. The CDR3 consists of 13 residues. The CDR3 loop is CAGSSSWTGGDTF. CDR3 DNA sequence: TGTGCCGGCAGTTCTTCATGGACAGGGGGCGACACCTTC.

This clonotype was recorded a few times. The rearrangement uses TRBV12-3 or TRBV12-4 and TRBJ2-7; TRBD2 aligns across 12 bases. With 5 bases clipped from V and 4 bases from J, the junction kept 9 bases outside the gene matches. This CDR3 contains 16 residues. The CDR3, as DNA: TGTGCCAGCAGTCTATGGACTAGCGGGAAGATTTACGAGCAGTACTTC. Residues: CASSLWTSGKIYEQYF.

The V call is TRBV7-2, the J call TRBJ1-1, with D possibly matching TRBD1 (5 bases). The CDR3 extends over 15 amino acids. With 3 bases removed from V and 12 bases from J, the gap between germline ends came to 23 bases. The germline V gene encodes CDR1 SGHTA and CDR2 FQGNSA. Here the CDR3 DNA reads TGTGCCAGCAGCTTGACTTCCGGGACGATCGGTAGTTCTTTCTTT. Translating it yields CASSLTSGTIGSSFF.

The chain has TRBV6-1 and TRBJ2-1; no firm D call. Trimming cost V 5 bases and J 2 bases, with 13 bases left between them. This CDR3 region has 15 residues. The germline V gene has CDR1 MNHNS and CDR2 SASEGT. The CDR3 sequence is CASSYLGTAYNEQFF. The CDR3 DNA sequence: TGTGCCAGCAGTTATCTAGGTACCGCCTACAATGAGCAGTTCTTC.

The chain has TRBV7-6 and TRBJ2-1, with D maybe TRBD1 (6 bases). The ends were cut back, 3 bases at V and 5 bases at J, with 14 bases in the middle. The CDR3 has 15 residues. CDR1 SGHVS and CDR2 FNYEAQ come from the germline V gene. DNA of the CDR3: TGTGCCAGCAGCTTCAGGGGCCGCCTAAACAATGAGCAGTTCTTC. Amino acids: CASSFRGRLNNEQFF.

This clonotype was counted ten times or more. CDR3 region: CSALDRASYGYTF. The CDR3 DNA reads TGCAGTGCTTTAGACAGGGCGAGCTATGGCTACACCTTC. This sequence joins TRBV20-1 and TRBJ1-2, with 7 bases lining up with TRBD1. Germline loops: CDR1 DFQATT, CDR2 SNEGSKA (reference sequence). With V trimmed by 5 bases and J by 4 bases, 7 bases remained unmatched. The CDR3 is made up of 13 amino acids.

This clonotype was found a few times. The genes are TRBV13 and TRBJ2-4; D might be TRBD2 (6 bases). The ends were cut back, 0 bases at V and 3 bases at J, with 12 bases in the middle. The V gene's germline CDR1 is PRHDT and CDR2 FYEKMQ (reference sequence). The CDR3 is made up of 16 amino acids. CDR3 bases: TGTGCCAGCAGCTTAGGAGGCGGGGACGGCAAAAACATTCAGTACTTC. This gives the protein CASSLGGGDGKNIQYF.

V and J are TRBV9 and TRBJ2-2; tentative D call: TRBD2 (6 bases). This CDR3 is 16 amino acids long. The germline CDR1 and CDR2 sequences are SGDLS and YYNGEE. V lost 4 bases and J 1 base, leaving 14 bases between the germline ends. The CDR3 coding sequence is TGTGCCAGCAGCCCCACCGGGACTGAGAACACCGGGGAGCTGTTTTTT. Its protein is CASSPTGTENTGELFF.

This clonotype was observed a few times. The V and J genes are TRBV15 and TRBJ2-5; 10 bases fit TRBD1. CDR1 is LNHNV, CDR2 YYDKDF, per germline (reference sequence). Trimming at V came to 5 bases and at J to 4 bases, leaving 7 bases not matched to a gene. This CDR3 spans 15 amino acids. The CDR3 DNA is TGTGCCACCAGCCCGCAGACAGGGGGCTTAGAGACCCAGTACTTC. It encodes CATSPQTGGLETQYF.

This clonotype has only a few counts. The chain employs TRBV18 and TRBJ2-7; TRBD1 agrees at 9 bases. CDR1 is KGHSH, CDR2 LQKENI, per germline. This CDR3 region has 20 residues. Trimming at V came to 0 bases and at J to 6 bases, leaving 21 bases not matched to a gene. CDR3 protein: CASSPPYIGSPGQGKGEQYF. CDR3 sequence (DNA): TGTGCCAGCTCACCACCTTATATAGGGTCACCGGGACAGGGTAAGGGCGAGCAGTACTTC.

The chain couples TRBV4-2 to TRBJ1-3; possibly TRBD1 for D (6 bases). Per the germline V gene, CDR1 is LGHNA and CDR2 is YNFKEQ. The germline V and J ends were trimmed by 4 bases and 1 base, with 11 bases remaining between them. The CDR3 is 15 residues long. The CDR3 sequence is CASSLEGQSGNTIYF. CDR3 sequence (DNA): TGTGCCAGCAGCCTCGAAGGACAGTCTGGAAACACCATATATTTT.

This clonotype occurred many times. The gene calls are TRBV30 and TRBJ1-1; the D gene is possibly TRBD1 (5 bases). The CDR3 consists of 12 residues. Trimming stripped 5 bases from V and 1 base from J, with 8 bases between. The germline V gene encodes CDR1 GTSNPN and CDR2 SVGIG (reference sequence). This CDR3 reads CAWGGRNTEAFF. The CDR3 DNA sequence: TGTGCCTGGGGGGGACGGAACACTGAAGCTTTCTTT.